Given below is one T cell receptor beta chain in context. Trimming removed 10 bases from V and 6 bases from J, with 18 bases in between. The V gene's germline CDR1 is MDHEN and CDR2 SYDVKM. The CDR3 sequence is 13 residues long. Sequenced by immunoSEQ multiplex PCR; TCRdb stores in-frame clones only, minus some. The sample yields roughly 120,000 clones, approximately 80% seen once. The data were obtained in a study of blood T cell repertoires in COVID-19. V is TRBV28 and J is TRBJ1-1; D remains unclear. Sequencing used peripheral blood. This clonotype was obtained from a woman in her sixties or seventies with acute or convalescent COVID-19. The CDR3 region has the DNA TGTGCCACGAGGGAGGTCATCTACGCTGAAGCTTTCTTT. Translating gives CATREVIYAEAFF.